Included here is one T cell receptor beta chain sequence, with context. Its target antigen remains unknown. The input lacks base qualities; no much larger clone sits a single base away. This entry belongs to a study of OX40 agonist ivuxolimab in advanced cancers. Study-wide context: Ivuxolimab, which targeted the costimulatory receptor OX40 (CD134), was an agonistic, fully human IgG2 monoclonal antibody. Among the roughly 50 dose-escalation patients, around 19 had hepatocellular carcinoma, approximately 15 melanoma, 9 renal cell carcinoma and 9 head and neck cancer. In the dose-escalation cohort, 70% to 85% of patients were male, and the mean age was roughly 56 years with a range of roughly 20 to 80. Prior anti-PD-1, anti-PD-L1 or anti-CTLA-4 therapy was permitted, and checkpoint inhibitors had been received by more than 35% of dose-escalation patients. Peripheral TCRbeta sequencing was intended to test whether TCR sequence diversity was altered and clonal T-cell expansion was caused by ivuxolimab. The paper covers the monotherapy dose-escalation part of the phase I ivuxolimab trial, which included N ≈ 57 patients. Intravenous ivuxolimab was administered to patients every 2 weeks at six dose levels: 0.01, 0.1, 0.3, 1.5, 3 and 10 mg/kg. Partial responses occurred in three dose-escalation patients: two with cutaneous melanoma and one with hepatocellular carcinoma.

Between the V and J ends, shortened by 6 bases and 7 bases respectively, the junction contains 18 bases. Reading the germline V gene (reference sequence) gives CDR1 MNHNY and CDR2 SVGAGI. Counted from cysteine to phenylalanine, this CDR3 has 15 amino acids. The kept DNA is CDR3 alone, 45 bases in frame from the first base. To sequence the TCRbeta CDR3 region, genomic DNA was isolated from the sorted cells. TCRbeta CDR3 regions were sequenced using the immunoSEQ Assay. TCRdb obtained this table from immuneACCESS and retained in-frame rearrangements with V and J assigned. These tables miss some clones; where compared with another copy, unresolved V genes account for less than half of the shortfall, and the remainder is unexplained. The sample table records 53,000 or so clones; 86% of these occur just once. The biggest ten clones account for roughly 15% of the sample. The trial excluded patients who had a history of autoimmune disease or were on systemic immunosuppression. Peripheral blood for TCR sequencing was collected from all dose cohorts at baseline, on cycle 4 day 1, and on cycle 7 day 1. The samples were taken from a phase I, first-in-human, multicenter, open-label dose-escalation trial of ivuxolimab. The trial enrolled adults with locally advanced or metastatic head and neck squamous cell, hepatocellular, melanoma or renal cell carcinoma. Before TCR sequencing, CD4+ T cells and CD8+ T cells from peripheral blood were sorted into separate populations.

Summary of the overall study and its limitations: After ivuxolimab, CD8+ T cells had more expanded clones than CD4+ T cells on average. In the 0.1-3.0 mg/kg groups, partial responders were among the patients with the lowest normalized peripheral clonal expansion, particularly in CD8+ T cells. At doses of 0.1 to 3.0 mg/kg, clonal expansion of both CD4+ and CD8+ T cells in blood was seen between baseline and week 6. Low levels of normalized T-cell clonal expansion were also seen in some patients who did not respond. Which antigens the clonally expanded peripheral T cells were specific for was not determined.

This specimen was CD4+ or CD8+ T cells sorted from blood, taken in a trial of the OX40 agonist ivuxolimab. The sequence came from an adult with an advanced solid tumor such as melanoma, head and neck, liver or kidney cancer. This chain joins TRBV6-6 to TRBJ2-2, with a weak D call of TRBD1 (7 bases match). The CDR3 region: CASSAPTGTGGELFF. The nucleotide sequence is TGTGCCAGCAGCGCCCCGACAGGGACTGGCGGGGAGCTGTTTTTT.